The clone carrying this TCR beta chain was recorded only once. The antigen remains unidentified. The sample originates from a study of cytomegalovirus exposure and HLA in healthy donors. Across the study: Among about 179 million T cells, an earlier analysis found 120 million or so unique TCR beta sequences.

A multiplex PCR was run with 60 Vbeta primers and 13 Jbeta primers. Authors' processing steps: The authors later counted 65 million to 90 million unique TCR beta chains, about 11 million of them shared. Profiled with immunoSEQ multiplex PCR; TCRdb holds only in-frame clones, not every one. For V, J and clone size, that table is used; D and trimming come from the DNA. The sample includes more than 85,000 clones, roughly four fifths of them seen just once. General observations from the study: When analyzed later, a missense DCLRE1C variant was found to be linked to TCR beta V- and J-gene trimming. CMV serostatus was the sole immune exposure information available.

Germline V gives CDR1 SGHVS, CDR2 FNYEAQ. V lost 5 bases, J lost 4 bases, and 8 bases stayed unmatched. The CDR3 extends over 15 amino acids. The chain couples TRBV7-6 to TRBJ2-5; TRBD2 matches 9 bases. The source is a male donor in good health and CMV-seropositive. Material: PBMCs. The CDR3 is CASSGGAGGRETQYF. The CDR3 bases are TGTGCCAGCAGCGGGGGTGCGGGGGGGCGAGAGACCCAGTACTTC.